This TCR beta chain derives from a study of blood T cell repertoires in COVID-19. Measured with immunoSEQ multiplex PCR; TCRdb has only the in-frame clones, and not every one. Of roughly 190,000 clones detected, under 90% appear once; the ten largest clones hold less than 20%. The germline V and J ends were trimmed by 0 bases and 1 base, with 13 bases remaining between them. CDR3 length equals 17 residues. Per germline, CDR1 LGHDT and CDR2 YNNKEL (reference sequence). The source of this sequence is a human donor in a cohort sampled during active COVID-19. V usage is TRBV3-1 (or the pseudogene TRBV3-2) and J usage is TRBJ2-4; a possible D gene is TRBD1 (6 bases). Sequenced material: peripheral blood. The CDR3 spells CASSQDPGVFAKNIQYF. The CDR3 DNA reads TGTGCCAGCAGCCAAGATCCAGGGGTTTTCGCCAAAAACATTCAGTACTTC.